This T cell receptor beta chain originates from a study of blood T cell repertoires in COVID-19. Overall study context: The study drew acute and convalescent COVID-19 samples from the United States, Italy and Spain. Nucleic acid was either cDNA or gDNA, and it came from T cells, B-cell-depleted T cells, or PBMCs.

Per the original methods: Estimated nucleated cell counts came from reference gene primer amplification. TCRdb keeps only in-frame clones here, not all; method: immunoSEQ multiplex PCR. The DNA was the basis for D and trimming; V, J and clone size are from that table. The sample has approximately 380,000 clones, approximately 81% seen once. The ends were cut back, 6 bases at V and 8 bases at J, with 19 bases in the middle. The CDR3 has 15 amino acids. The germline gives CDR1 MDHEN, CDR2 SYDVKM. This clone was seen once. The clonotype comes from a woman between 18 and 29 years old with acute or convalescent COVID-19. Material: peripheral blood. This chain joins TRBV28 and TRBJ1-4, with D tentatively TRBD1 (6 bases). The CDR3 DNA reads TGTGCCAGCAGCCCCCTCACCGGGACATGGGAAAAACTGTTTTTT. This gives the protein CASSPLTGTWEKLFF.